Following are 21 T cell receptor beta chains from one sample sequenced in a study of long-term antiretroviral therapy in people with HIV. With survey level as its setting, the immunoSEQ assay was v3.0. Profiling relied on immunoSEQ multiplex PCR, and the TCRdb table lists in-frame clones only, not all of them. The repertoire has 9,000 to 10,000 clones, more than 80% of them found once; the top ten carry around a sixth. The material sequenced was unsorted PBMCs, taken 0.7 years after starting antiretroviral therapy. Receptor source: a man aged 35 to 55 with HIV.

This rearrangement joins TRBV12-5 to TRBJ2-1; 8 bases agree with TRBD2. The germline V gene encodes CDR1 LGHNT and CDR2 FRNRAP. V lost 1 base and J lost 7; bases outside the gene matches: 0. CDR3 length: 13 amino acids. The DNA for the CDR3 is TGTGCTAGTGGTTTGGGCGGGGGGAATGAGCAGTTCTTC. Translation gives CASGLGGGNEQFF.

J is TRBJ2-7 and V is TRBV11-2; D gene ambiguous. Per the germline V gene, CDR1 is SGHAT and CDR2 is FQNNGV. The V end lost 3 bases, the J end lost 3 bases, and 12 bases lay between the germline ends. The CDR3 is 14 residues long. CDR3 coding DNA: TGTGCCAGCAGCTTCGGTGCAGCAGTCTACGAGCAGTACTTC. It translates to CASSFGAAVYEQYF.

CDR3 sequence (DNA): TGTGCCAGCAGCCAAGACCGGGACAGGGAATACGAGCAGTACTTC. Protein product: CASSQDRDREYEQYF. The gene calls are TRBV4-2 and TRBJ2-7; 9 nucleotides match TRBD1. Germline-derived CDR1 and CDR2 are LGHNA and YNFKEQ. The ends lost 0 bases at V and 4 bases at J; junction bases unmatched: 4. This CDR3 spans 15 amino acids.

The V gene is TRBV19, the J gene TRBJ1-2; tentative D call: TRBD1 (6 bases). CDR1 is LNHDA, CDR2 SQIVND, per germline (reference sequence). CDR3 length equals 15 residues. Trimming removed 5 bases at V and 4 bases at J, with 17 bases between. The CDR3 coding sequence is TGTGCCAGTAGTGTCCAACAGGGCCGGCCCTATGGCTACACCTTC. Residues: CASSVQQGRPYGYTF.

The genes are TRBV5-6 and TRBJ1-5; no definite D call. The germline V gene has CDR1 SGHDT and CDR2 YYEEEE. The CDR3 is made up of 15 amino acids. V was pared by 0 bases and J by 0 bases, with 7 bases between. The CDR3 sequence: CASSLGPNSNQPQHF. Here the CDR3 DNA reads TGTGCCAGCAGCTTGGGGCCGAATAGCAATCAGCCCCAGCATTTT. Combining the CDR3 with reference TRBV5-6 and TRBJ1-5 gives the whole variable domain DAGVTQSPTHLIKTRGQQVTLRCSPKSGHDTVSWYQQALGQGPQFIFQYYEEEERQRGNFPDRFSGHQFPNYSSELNVNALLLGDSALYLCASSLGPNSNQPQHFGDGTRLSIL.

V is TRBV7-3 and J is TRBJ2-1; the D is unclear. The V gene lost 7 bases and the J gene lost 10 bases, with 2 bases spanning the gap. The CDR3 sequence is 8 residues long. Per germline, CDR1 SGHTA and CDR2 FQGTGA. CDR3 in amino acids: CASTEQFF. The CDR3 DNA is TGTGCCAGCACCGAGCAGTTCTTC.

The V gene is TRBV7-3, the J gene TRBJ1-3; no definite D call. V lost 5 bases and J lost 0, with 11 bases in between. Germline V lookup: CDR1 SGHTA, CDR2 FQGTGA. The CDR3 is 15 amino acids. The CDR3 region is CASSAGGSSGNTIYF. The CDR3 nucleotides read TGTGCCAGCAGCGCCGGAGGGAGCTCTGGAAACACCATATATTTT.

This clone was seen more than once but under ten times. The V call is TRBV28, the J call TRBJ2-1; 9 positions agree with TRBD1. V was pared by 7 bases and J by 2 bases, with 9 bases of the junction left unmatched. The germline V gene encodes CDR1 MDHEN and CDR2 SYDVKM. The CDR3 is 16 amino acids. For the CDR3, the DNA is TGTGCCAGCACCCATGGACAGGGGACCCCCTACAATGAGCAGTTCTTC. Protein: CASTHGQGTPYNEQFF.

The chain links TRBV30 to TRBJ2-3; the match to TRBD2 covers 10 bases. Germline trimming cut 3 bases from V and 5 bases from J; bases unmatched to any gene: 5. Germline CDR1 reads GTSNPN; CDR2 reads SVGIG (reference sequence). The CDR3 extends over 14 amino acids. DNA of the CDR3: TGTGCCTGGAGGGACCTAGCGGGGGTAGATACGCAGTATTTT. Translated, it gives CAWRDLAGVDTQYF.

The rearrangement links TRBV9 to TRBJ2-1; D not resolved. The CDR3 has 14 residues. Trimming removed 4 bases at V and 2 bases at J, with 10 bases between. Germline CDR1 reads SGDLS; CDR2 reads YYNGEE. CDR3 amino acids: CASSLGSTYNEQFF. CDR3 nucleotide sequence: TGTGCCAGCAGCCTTGGCTCCACCTACAATGAGCAGTTCTTC.

The rearrangement joins TRBV28 to TRBJ1-1; the D gene is possibly TRBD1 (6 bases). The V gene lost 10 bases and the J gene lost 5 bases, with 17 bases spanning the gap. The CDR3 sequence is 13 residues long. CDR1 MDHEN and CDR2 SYDVKM come from the germline V gene. The CDR3 nucleotides are TGTGCCATATCGGCCGGGGGCGGGACTGAAGCTTTCTTT. This sequence encodes CAISAGGGTEAFF. The full variable domain, completed using reference TRBV28 and TRBJ1-1, is DVKVTQSSRYLVKRTGEKVFLECVQDMDHENMFWYRQDPGLGLRLIYFSYDVKMKEKGDIPEGYSVSREKKERFSLILESASTNQTSMYLCAISAGGGTEAFFGQGTRLTVV.

This clone was seen only once. V is TRBV27 and J is TRBJ2-2; 9 bases fit TRBD2. After removal of 3 bases from V and 4 bases from J, the junction contained 9 bases not matched to a gene. The CDR3 length is 17 residues. The V gene's germline CDR1 is MNHEY and CDR2 SMNVEV (reference sequence). The CDR3 region is CASSFPIAGVGTGELFF. The CDR3 DNA is TGTGCCAGCAGTTTTCCCATAGCGGGAGTTGGCACCGGGGAGCTGTTTTTT.

This sequence joins TRBV7-3 and TRBJ2-1, with 10 positions matching TRBD2. The V and J ends lost 2 bases and 4 bases, in that order; junction bases with no gene match: 2. Germline lookup yields CDR1 SGHTA and CDR2 FQGTGA. The CDR3 runs 15 residues. The DNA for the CDR3 is TGTGCCAGCAGCTTAGCTAGCGGGGGATACAATGAGCAGTTCTTC. Amino acids: CASSLASGGYNEQFF.

A single count supports this clone. The chain is built from TRBV5-1 and TRBJ1-1; possibly TRBD1 for D (5 bases). CDR1 and CDR2 (germline): SGHRS, YFSETQ. V was clipped by 0 bases and J by 4 bases, with 16 bases between them. The CDR3 covers 16 residues. This chain's CDR3 is CASSLASGPRATEAFF. DNA of the CDR3: TGCGCCAGCAGCTTGGCCTCGGGCCCCAGGGCCACTGAAGCTTTCTTT.

As DNA, the CDR3 is TGTGCCAGTAGTAGGGGGACCCGAAGAAATGAGCAGTTCTTC. Its protein is CASSRGTRRNEQFF. V gene TRBV19 combines with J gene TRBJ2-1; D possibly uses TRBD1 or TRBD2 (5 bases each). CDR1 and CDR2 (germline): LNHDA, SQIVND (reference sequence). The CDR3 spans 14 residues. Deletions cut 4 bases from V and 7 bases from J, with 14 bases between.

The CDR3 protein is CASSFRQGAEAFF. Written as DNA, the CDR3 is TGTGCCAGCAGCTTTAGACAGGGGGCTGAAGCTTTCTTT. J is TRBJ1-1 and V is TRBV7-3, with 9 bases aligning to TRBD1. CDR1 is SGHTA and CDR2 is FQGTGA in the germline V gene. The CDR3 length is 13 residues. The trim removed 3 bases at V and 6 bases at J, leaving 2 bases unmatched.

V and J are TRBV9 and TRBJ2-7, with 11 bases matching TRBD1. J was trimmed by 5 bases and V by 4 bases; bases with no gene match: 5. Germline CDR1 reads SGDLS; CDR2 reads YYNGEE. CDR3 length: 14 residues. The CDR3 is CASSRDRGTDEQYF. The CDR3 coding sequence is TGTGCCAGCAGCCGGGACAGGGGGACCGACGAGCAGTACTTC. The full variable domain, in which reference TRBV9 and TRBJ2-7 provide the parts outside the CDR3, is DSGVTQTPKHLITATGQRVTLRCSPRSGDLSVYWYQQSLDQGLQFLIQYYNGEERAKGNILERFSAQQFPDLHSELNLSSLELGDSALYFCASSRDRGTDEQYFGPGTRLTVT.

This clone has more than one count but fewer than ten. This chain uses TRBV5-6 with TRBJ2-7, with D possibly being TRBD1 (5 bases). This CDR3 spans 14 amino acids. CDR1 and CDR2 from the germline V gene are SGHDT and YYEEEE. Trimming left V 2 bases short and J 0 bases short, with 9 bases between. As DNA, the CDR3 is TGTGCCAGCAGCTTCGGACATCCCTCCTACGAGCAGTACTTC. Encoded protein: CASSFGHPSYEQYF.

The chain links TRBV15 to TRBJ1-5, with D possibly TRBD1 on 5 matching bases. CDR1 is LNHNV, CDR2 YYDKDF, per germline (reference sequence). Between the trimmed V and J ends, which lost 0 bases and 4 bases, there was a span of 13 bases. The length of the CDR3 is 16 residues. CDR3: CATSREADRLNQPQHF. CDR3 DNA sequence: TGTGCCACCAGCAGAGAAGCCGACAGACTGAATCAGCCCCAGCATTTT. Supplemented by reference TRBV15 and TRBJ1-5, the full variable domain reads DAMVIQNPRYQVTQFGKPVTLSCSQTLNHNVMYWYQQKSSQAPKLLFHYYDKDFNNEADTPDNFQSRRPNTSFCFLDIRSPGLGDTAMYLCATSREADRLNQPQHFGDGTRLSIL.

The chain is built from TRBV30 and TRBJ1-5, with unresolved D. Germline V gene lookup returns CDR1 GTSNPN and CDR2 SVGIG (reference sequence). The CDR3 has 13 amino acids. The germline V and J ends were trimmed by 0 bases and 0 bases, with 3 bases remaining between them. CDR3 protein: CAWSVSSNQPQHF. The DNA of the CDR3 is TGTGCCTGGAGTGTAAGTAGCAATCAGCCCCAGCATTTT.

The chain has TRBV28 and TRBJ1-2; D remains ambiguous. Trimming removed 6 bases at V and 6 bases at J, with 20 bases between. The CDR3 totals 15 residues. Germline V gene lookup returns CDR1 MDHEN and CDR2 SYDVKM. As DNA, the CDR3 is TGTGCCAGCAGGGGGTCCGGGCCAAAAGCGGATGGCTACACCTTC. Translating gives CASRGSGPKADGYTF.